This T cell receptor beta chain emerged from a study of regulatory T cells in long-lasting Graves disease. The CDR3 has 16 residues. Trimming removed 0 bases from V and 2 bases from J; junction bases left unmatched: 5. Germline V gene data show CDR1 as SGHRS and CDR2 as YFSETQ. As for time point: newly diagnosed GD, antithyroid drugs for less than 3 months. PBMC-extracted RNA yielded the TCR library. Overall study findings and caveats: Persistent disease was characterized by preferential usage of TRBV28, TRBJ1-2 and TRBJ2-5.

Arm-PCR of CDR3 regions and iRepertoire HTBI primers were used to build TCR beta libraries. One entry per CDR3 protein results from TCRdb running MiXCR on the multiplex PCR reads. The profile shows approximately 480,000 distinct CDR3 sequences, 16% of them singletons. This clonotype was seen ten or more times. What it recognizes is unknown. This same sample was also part of a study on T cells in Graves' hyperthyroidism and ophthalmopathy. That source notes: Clonotypes that were expanded in thyroid above 0.001 mostly appeared in blood too.

The chain carries TRBV5-1 and TRBJ2-1; 7 bases fit TRBD2. Sequencing used peripheral blood mononuclear cells (PBMCs), obtained at new diagnosis, from a patient treated with antithyroid drugs. This receptor was identified in a man aged 35 to 55 with Graves disease. The chain's CDR3 is CASSLGGGSPYNEQFF. CDR3 sequence (DNA): TGCGCCAGCAGCTTGGGGGGCGGGAGCCCCTACAATGAGCAGTTCTTC.